Here is one T cell receptor beta chain with its context. Its antigen is still unknown. The data originate from a study of vaccination and CD4 T cells after COVID-19. Overall study context: Two mRNA vaccine doses were given, either BNT162b2 or mRNA-1273. Treatment of control cultures consisted of a CEFX pool, an HIV-1 Nef pool, or no peptide.

Described treatment: approximately 10-day PBMC culture with coronavirus spike peptide pools or control peptides (ViraFEST assay). An Oncomine TCR Beta short-read assay was used to sequence the DNA from cultured CD4+ T cells. Genomic DNA was isolated from CD4+ T cells that had been cultured. TCRdb reanalysed the PCR reads using MiXCR and keeps one entry per CDR3 protein. This repertoire shows roughly 20,000 distinct CDR3 sequences, about 32% found once; its top ten account for around 14%. Overall study results and limits: Recorded median SARS-CoV-2-reactive clonotype numbers increased from roughly 19 to 38 without reaching significance.

The CDR3 loop spans 17 amino acids. CDR1 and CDR2 (germline): LNHDA, SQIVND (reference sequence). V dropped 5 bases and J dropped 3; count of bases not matched to a gene: 12. This chain uses TRBV19 with TRBJ2-5; 10 bases are shared with TRBD2. This TCR was sampled from a human donor with COVID-19. The specimen was cultured CD4+ T cells from blood. The CDR3 loop is CASSPIRAGGREETQYF. DNA of the CDR3: TGTGCCAGTAGTCCAATCCGAGCGGGGGGGCGAGAAGAGACCCAGTACTTC.